This T cell receptor (beta chain) was sequenced during a study of Tregs in tolerant kidney transplant recipients. Study-level background: Recipient cells were told from donor cells by antibody staining. Overall study findings and caveats: The small number of patients limits these findings pending further validation.

TCRdb's table, derived via immunoSEQ multiplex PCR, lists solely in-frame clones and lacks some. The sample consists of approximately 2,700 clones, approximately 40% of them appearing once. Comment on this clone: Its specificity is unknown.

The CDR3 length is 16 residues. The V and J ends lost 1 base and 0 bases, in that order; junction bases with no gene match: 6. The germline V gene encodes CDR1 SGHDT and CDR2 YYEEEE. The source is a human donor in good health. This chain connects TRBV5-6 to TRBJ2-7, with 8 bases identical to TRBD2. Source material: Tregs from blood cultured with allogeneic cells. CDR3 residues: CASSLWGLAGSYEQYF. DNA of the CDR3: TGTGCCAGCAGCTTGTGGGGGCTAGCGGGCTCCTACGAGCAGTACTTC.